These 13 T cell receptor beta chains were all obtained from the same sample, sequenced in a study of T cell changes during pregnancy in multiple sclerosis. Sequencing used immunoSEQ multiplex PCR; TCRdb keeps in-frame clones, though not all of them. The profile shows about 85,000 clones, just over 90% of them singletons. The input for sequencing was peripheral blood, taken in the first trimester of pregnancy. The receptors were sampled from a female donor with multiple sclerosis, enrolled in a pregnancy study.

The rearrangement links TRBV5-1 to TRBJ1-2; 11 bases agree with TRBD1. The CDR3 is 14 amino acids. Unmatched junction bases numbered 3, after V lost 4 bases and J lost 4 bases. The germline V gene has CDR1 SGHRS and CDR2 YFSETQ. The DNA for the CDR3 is TGCGCCAGCAGCGCGGGACAGGGGGTCTATGGCTACACCTTC. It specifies CASSAGQGVYGYTF.

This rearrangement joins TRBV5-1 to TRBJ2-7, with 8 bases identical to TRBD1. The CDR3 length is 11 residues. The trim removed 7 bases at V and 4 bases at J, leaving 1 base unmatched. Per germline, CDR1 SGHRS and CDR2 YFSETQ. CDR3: CASGDRYEQYF. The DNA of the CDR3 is TGCGCCAGCGGGGACAGGTACGAGCAGTACTTC.

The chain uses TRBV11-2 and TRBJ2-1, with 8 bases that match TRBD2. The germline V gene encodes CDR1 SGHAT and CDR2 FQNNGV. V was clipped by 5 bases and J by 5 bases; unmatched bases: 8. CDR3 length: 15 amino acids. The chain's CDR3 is CASSRITGRDNEQFF. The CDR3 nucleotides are TGTGCCAGCAGCCGAATCACCGGGAGGGACAATGAGCAGTTCTTC.

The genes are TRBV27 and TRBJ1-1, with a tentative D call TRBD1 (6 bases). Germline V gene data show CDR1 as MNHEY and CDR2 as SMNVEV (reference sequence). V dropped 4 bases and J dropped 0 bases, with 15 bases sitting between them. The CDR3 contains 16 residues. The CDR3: CASSSDQQGLNTEAFF. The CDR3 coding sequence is TGTGCCAGCAGTTCAGATCAACAGGGACTGAACACTGAAGCTTTCTTT.

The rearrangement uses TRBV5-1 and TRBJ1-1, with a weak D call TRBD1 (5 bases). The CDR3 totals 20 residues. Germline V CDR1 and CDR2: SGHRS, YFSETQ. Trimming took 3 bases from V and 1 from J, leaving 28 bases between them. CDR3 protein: CASSSWYAGNLRTGNTEAFF. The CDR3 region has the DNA TGCGCCAGCAGCTCTTGGTACGCAGGGAATCTGAGGACGGGGAACACTGAAGCTTTCTTT.

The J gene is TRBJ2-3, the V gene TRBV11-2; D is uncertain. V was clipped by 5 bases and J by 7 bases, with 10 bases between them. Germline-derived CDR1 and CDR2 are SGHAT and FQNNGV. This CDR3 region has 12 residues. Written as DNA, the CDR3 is TGTGCCAGCAGCGAAGAGCGTTATACGCAGTATTTT. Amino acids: CASSEERYTQYF.

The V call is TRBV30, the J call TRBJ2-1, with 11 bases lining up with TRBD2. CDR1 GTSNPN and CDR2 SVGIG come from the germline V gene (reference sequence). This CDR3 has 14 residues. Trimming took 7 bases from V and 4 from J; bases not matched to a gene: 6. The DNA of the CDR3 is TGTGCCTCCCGACTAGCGGGGACGTACAATGAGCAGTTCTTC. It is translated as CASRLAGTYNEQFF.

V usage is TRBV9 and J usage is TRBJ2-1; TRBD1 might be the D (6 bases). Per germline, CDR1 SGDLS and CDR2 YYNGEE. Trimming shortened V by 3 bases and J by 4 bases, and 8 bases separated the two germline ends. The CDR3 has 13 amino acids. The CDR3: CASSAQGYNEQFF. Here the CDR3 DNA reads TGTGCCAGCAGCGCGCAGGGGTACAATGAGCAGTTCTTC.

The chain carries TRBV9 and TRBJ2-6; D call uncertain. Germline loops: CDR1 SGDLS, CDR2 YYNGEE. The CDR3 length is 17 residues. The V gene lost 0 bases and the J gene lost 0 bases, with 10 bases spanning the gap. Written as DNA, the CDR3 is TGTGCCAGCAGCGTAGGGTTGGAGCGCTCTGGGGCCAACGTCCTGACTTTC. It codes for CASSVGLERSGANVLTF.

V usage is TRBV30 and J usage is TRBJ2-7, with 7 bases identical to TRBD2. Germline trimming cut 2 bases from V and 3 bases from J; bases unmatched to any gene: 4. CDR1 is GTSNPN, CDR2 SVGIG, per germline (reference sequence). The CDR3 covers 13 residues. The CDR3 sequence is CAWSRWEGYEQYF. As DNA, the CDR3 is TGTGCCTGGAGTAGGTGGGAGGGCTACGAGCAGTACTTC.

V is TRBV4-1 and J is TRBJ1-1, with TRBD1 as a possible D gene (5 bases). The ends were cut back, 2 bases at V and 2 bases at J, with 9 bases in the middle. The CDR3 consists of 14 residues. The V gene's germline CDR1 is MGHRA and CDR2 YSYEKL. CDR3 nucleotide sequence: TGCGCCAGCAGCCAAAGGACATTAAACACTGAAGCTTTCTTT. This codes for CASSQRTLNTEAFF.

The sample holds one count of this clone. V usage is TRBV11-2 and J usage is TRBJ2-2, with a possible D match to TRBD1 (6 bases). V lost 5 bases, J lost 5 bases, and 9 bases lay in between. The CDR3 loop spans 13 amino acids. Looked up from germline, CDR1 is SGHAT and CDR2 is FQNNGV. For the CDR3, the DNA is TGTGCCAGCAGCCCGACAGGTACCGGGGAGCTGTTTTTT. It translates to CASSPTGTGELFF.

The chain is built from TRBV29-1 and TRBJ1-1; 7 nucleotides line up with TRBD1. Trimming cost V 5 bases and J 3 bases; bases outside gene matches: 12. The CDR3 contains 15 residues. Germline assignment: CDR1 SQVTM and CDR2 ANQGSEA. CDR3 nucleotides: TGCAGCGTTCGCCTACAGGGGAAGTTCGACACTGAAGCTTTCTTT. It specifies CSVRLQGKFDTEAFF. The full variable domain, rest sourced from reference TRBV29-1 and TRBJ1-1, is SAVISQKPSRDICQRGTSLTIQCQVDSQVTMMFWYRQQPGQSLTLIATANQGSEATYESGFVIDKFPISRPNLTFSTLTVSNMSPEDSSIYLCSVRLQGKFDTEAFFGQGTRLTVV.